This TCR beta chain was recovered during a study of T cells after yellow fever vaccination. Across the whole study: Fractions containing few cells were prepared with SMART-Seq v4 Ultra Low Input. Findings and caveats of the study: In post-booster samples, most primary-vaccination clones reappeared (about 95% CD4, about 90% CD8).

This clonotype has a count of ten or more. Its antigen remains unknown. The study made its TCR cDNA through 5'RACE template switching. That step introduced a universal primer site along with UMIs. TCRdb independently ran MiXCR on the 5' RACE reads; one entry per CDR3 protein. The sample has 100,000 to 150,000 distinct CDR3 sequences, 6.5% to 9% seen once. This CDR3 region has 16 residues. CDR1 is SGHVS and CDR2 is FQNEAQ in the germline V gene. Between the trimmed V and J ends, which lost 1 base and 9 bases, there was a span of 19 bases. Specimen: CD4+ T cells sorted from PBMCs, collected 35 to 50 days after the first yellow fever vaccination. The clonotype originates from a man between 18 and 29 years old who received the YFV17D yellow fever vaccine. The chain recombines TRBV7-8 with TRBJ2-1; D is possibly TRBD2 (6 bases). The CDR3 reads CASSLEGWGVGLEQFF. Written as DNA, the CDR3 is TGTGCCAGCAGCTTAGAGGGCTGGGGAGTGGGACTTGAGCAGTTCTTC.